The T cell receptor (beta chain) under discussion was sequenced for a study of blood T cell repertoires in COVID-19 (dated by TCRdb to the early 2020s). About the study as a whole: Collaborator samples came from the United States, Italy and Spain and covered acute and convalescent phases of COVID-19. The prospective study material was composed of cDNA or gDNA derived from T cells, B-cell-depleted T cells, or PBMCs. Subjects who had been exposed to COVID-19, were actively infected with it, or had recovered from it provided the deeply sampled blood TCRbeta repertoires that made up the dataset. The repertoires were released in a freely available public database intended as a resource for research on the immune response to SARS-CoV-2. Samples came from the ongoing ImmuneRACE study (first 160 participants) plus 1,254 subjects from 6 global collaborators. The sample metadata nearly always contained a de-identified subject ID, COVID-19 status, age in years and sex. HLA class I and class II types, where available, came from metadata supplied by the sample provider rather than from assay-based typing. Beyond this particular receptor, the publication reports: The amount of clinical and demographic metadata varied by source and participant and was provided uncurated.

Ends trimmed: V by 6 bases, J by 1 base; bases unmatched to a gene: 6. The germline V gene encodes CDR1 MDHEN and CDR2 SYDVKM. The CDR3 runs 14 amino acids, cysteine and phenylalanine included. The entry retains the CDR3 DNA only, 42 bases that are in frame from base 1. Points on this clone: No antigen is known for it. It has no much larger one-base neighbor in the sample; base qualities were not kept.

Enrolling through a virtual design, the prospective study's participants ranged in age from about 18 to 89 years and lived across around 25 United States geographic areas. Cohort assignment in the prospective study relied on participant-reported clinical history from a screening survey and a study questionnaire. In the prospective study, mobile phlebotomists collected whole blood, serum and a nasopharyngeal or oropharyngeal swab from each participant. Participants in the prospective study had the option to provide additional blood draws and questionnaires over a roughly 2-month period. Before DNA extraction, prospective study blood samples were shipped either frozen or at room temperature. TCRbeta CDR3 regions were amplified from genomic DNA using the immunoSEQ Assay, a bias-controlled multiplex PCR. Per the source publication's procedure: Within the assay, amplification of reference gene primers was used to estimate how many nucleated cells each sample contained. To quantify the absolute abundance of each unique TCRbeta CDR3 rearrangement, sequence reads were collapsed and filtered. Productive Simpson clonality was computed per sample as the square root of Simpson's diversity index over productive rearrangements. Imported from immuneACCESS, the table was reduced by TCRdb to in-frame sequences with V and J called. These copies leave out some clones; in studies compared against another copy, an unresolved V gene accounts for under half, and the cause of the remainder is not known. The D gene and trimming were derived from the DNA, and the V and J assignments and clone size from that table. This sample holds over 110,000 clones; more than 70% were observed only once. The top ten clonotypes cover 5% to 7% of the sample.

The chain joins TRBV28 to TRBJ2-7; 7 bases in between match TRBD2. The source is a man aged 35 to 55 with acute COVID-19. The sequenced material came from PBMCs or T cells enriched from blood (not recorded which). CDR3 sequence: CASRPPGGSYEQYF. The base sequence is TGTGCCAGCAGACCCCCGGGGGGTTCCTACGAGCAGTACTTC.